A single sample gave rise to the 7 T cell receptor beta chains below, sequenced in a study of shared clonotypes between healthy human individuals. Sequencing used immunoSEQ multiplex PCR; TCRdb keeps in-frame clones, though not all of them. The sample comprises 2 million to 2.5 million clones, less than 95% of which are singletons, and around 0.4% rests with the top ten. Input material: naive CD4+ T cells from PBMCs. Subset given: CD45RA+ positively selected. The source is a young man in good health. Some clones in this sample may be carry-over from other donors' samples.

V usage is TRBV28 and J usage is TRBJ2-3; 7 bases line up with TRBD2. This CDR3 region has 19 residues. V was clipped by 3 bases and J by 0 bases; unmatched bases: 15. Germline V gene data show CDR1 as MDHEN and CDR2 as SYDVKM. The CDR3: CASSLRLGASGSSTDTQYF. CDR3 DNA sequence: TGTGCCAGCAGTTTGCGGCTAGGGGCTAGCGGCTCTAGCACAGATACGCAGTATTTT.

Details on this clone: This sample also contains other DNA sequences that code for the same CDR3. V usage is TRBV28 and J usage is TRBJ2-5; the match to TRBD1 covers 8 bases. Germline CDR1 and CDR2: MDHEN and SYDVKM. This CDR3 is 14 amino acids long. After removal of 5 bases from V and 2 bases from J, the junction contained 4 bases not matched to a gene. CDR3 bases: TGTGCCAGCAGTCCCCAGGGGGCACAAGAGACCCAGTACTTC. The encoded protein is CASSPQGAQETQYF.

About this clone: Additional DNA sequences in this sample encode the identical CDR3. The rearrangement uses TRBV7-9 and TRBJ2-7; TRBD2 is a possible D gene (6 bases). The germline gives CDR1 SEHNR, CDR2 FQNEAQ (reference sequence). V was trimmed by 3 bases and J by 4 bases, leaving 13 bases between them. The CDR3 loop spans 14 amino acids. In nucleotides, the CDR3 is TGTGCCAGCAGCTTGGTTGGAGGGTCGTACGAGCAGTACTTC. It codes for CASSLVGGSYEQYF.

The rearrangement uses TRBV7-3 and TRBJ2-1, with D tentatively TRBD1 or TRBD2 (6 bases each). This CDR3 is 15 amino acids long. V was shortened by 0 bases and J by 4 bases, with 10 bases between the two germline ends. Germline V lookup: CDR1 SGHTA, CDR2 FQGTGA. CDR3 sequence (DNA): TGTGCCAGCAGCTTAACGGGGGGACAATACAATGAGCAGTTCTTC. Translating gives CASSLTGGQYNEQFF.

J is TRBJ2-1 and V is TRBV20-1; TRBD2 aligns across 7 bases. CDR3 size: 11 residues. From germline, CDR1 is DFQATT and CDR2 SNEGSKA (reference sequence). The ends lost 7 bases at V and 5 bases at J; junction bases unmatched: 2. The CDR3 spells CSGGRNNEQFF. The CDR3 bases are TGCAGTGGCGGGAGAAACAATGAGCAGTTCTTC.

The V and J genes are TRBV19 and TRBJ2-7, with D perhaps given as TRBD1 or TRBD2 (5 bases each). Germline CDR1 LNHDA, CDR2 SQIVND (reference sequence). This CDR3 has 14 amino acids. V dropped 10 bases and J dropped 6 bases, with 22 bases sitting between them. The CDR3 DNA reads TGTGCCACCCAACAGGTCGCCGGGGTACCCGAGCAGTACTTC. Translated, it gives CATQQVAGVPEQYF.

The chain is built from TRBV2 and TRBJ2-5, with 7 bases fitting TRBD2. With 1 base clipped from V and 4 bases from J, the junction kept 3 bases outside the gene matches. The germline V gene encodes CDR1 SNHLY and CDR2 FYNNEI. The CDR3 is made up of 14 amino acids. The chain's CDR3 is CASSEVVAGETQYF. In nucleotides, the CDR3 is TGTGCCAGCAGTGAAGTGGTAGCGGGAGAGACCCAGTACTTC.